A selection of T cell receptor beta chains follows, all from one sample in a study of cytomegalovirus exposure and HLA in healthy donors. The protocol was immunoSEQ multiplex PCR, while the TCRdb copy is restricted to in-frame clones and leaves out a portion. The sample contains a few hundred thousand clones, 86% of which appear only once. Sequencing was done on a sample of PBMCs. The receptors shown here come from a woman under 30 in good health and CMV-seronegative. Both conserved end residues are part of each CDR3. D genes are given only for firm matches. Size is stated for part of the rows, as once, few or many counts, or as a class when the clone is expanded.

J	size	D	V	length	CDR3	DNA
TRBJ1-2	NA	TRBD1	TRBV18	13	CASSPDREGGYTF	TGTGCCAGCTCACCGGACAGGGAGGGGGGCTACACCTTC
TRBJ2-7	NA	TRBD1	TRBV28	17	CASSWDRGRAPSYEQYF	TGTGCCAGCAGTTGGGACAGGGGGCGAGCTCCCTCCTACGAGCAGTACTTC
TRBJ1-2	NA	NA	TRBV5-1	15	CASTLGPRDHYGYTF	TGCGCCAGCACCTTGGGACCTAGAGACCACTATGGCTACACCTTC
TRBJ1-1	once	NA	TRBV11-3	13	CASRANQGTEAFF	TGTGCCAGCAGGGCCAACCAGGGCACTGAAGCTTTCTTT
TRBJ2-1	NA	NA	TRBV5-1	16	CASSRAGTGLDNEQFF	TGCGCCAGCAGCCGGGCCGGGACTGGACTCGACAATGAGCAGTTCTTC
TRBJ2-7	NA	TRBD1	TRBV2	14	CASSPLARGREQYF	TGTGCCAGCAGCCCGCTCGCAAGGGGGCGCGAGCAGTACTTC
TRBJ1-1	few	NA	TRBV2	15	CATHRERMERAEAFF	TGTGCCACCCACAGGGAACGAATGGAAAGGGCTGAAGCTTTCTTT
TRBJ2-5	NA	TRBD2	TRBV5-1	15	CASSLGSGRDETQYF	TGCGCCAGCAGCTTGGGTAGCGGGAGGGACGAGACCCAGTACTTC
TRBJ2-4	NA	NA	TRBV20-1	11	CSARPENIQYF	TGCAGTGCTAGACCTGAAAACATTCAGTACTTC
TRBJ2-7	NA	TRBD2	TRBV7-2	16	CASSLELAGSSYEQYF	TGTGCCAGCAGCTTAGAACTAGCGGGAAGCTCCTACGAGCAGTACTTC
TRBJ2-7	NA	NA	TRBV5-8	14	CASSLGGTTYEQYF	TGTGCCAGCAGTCTCGGCGGTACGACCTACGAGCAGTACTTC
TRBJ2-3	NA	NA	TRBV7-2	15	CASSNPGLSTDTQYF	TGTGCCAGCAGCAATCCGGGACTGAGCACAGATACGCAGTATTTT
TRBJ2-1	few	TRBD2	TRBV13	15	CASSLDGTRTNEQFF	TGTGCCAGCAGCTTAGATGGGACTAGAACCAATGAGCAGTTCTTC
TRBJ2-7	NA	NA	TRBV28	13	CASSLSPLGEQYF	TGTGCCAGCAGCCTAAGCCCCCTTGGCGAGCAGTACTTC
TRBJ2-1	NA	NA	TRBV27	14	CASSLLSEYNEQFF	TGTGCCAGCAGTTTATTATCGGAGTACAATGAGCAGTTCTTC
TRBJ2-3	NA	NA	TRBV11-2	13	CASSLEVPFGFGF	TGTGCCAGCAGCTTAGAGGTTCCGTTCGGGTTCGGGTTT
TRBJ2-7	NA	NA	TRBV29-1	15	CSVETRQDSSYEQYF	TGCAGCGTTGAGACCCGACAGGACAGCTCCTACGAGCAGTACTTC
TRBJ2-1	once	TRBD2	TRBV5-1	14	CASSLAGFDNEQFF	TGCGCCAGCAGCCTAGCGGGATTCGACAATGAGCAGTTCTTC
TRBJ2-5	NA	NA	TRBV9	15	CASSTLGRGQETQYF	TGTGCCAGCAGCACCCTCGGGCGGGGCCAAGAGACCCAGTACTTC
TRBJ1-3	NA	NA	TRBV30	13	CAWSVQVGNTIYF	TGTGCCTGGAGTGTACAGGTCGGAAACACCATATATTTT
TRBJ2-3	NA	TRBD2	TRBV9	17	CASSVGLAGDTTDTQYF	TGTGCCAGCAGCGTAGGGCTAGCGGGGGACACCACAGATACGCAGTATTTT
TRBJ1-2	many	TRBD1	TRBV28	14	CASRAGQTNYGYTF	TGTGCCAGCAGGGCGGGACAGACAAACTATGGCTACACCTTC
TRBJ2-1	NA	TRBD2	TRBV4-1	16	CASNGGGRVPYNEQFF	TGCGCCAGCAACGGGGGCGGGAGGGTCCCCTACAATGAGCAGTTCTTC
TRBJ1-2	NA	NA	TRBV11-2	15	CASSRSALLNYGYTF	TGTGCCAGCAGCCGCAGTGCCCTCCTGAACTATGGCTACACCTTC
TRBJ2-7	NA	TRBD2	TRBV5-1	15	CASSGTSSQPGEQYF	TGCGCCAGCAGCGGGACTAGCTCTCAACCTGGCGAGCAGTACTTC
TRBJ2-1	few	TRBD2	TRBV6-1	17	CASSAPMLAGVTNEQFF	TGTGCCAGCAGTGCCCCTATGCTAGCGGGAGTGACCAATGAGCAGTTCTTC
TRBJ2-1	NA	TRBD2	TRBV5-4	16	CASSYTGTSVYNEQFF	TGTGCCAGCAGCTATACCGGGACTAGCGTATACAATGAGCAGTTCTTC